This TCR beta chain derives from a study of T cell responses to AZD1222 COVID-19 vaccine. Only in-frame clones appear in the TCRdb table, and some are missing; sequencing was by immunoSEQ multiplex PCR. The data contain 200,000 or so clones, 90% to 95% of them singletons. Study observations and caveats: Females made up more of the donors, who were largely white British, and clonal diversity may have come out too low. Repertoire sampling was restricted to post-peak T cell response timepoints. Reportedly, close to half of spike-specific TCRs are directed against unmutated variant regions.

With 7 bases clipped from V and 3 bases from J, the junction kept 7 bases outside the gene matches. CDR3 length: 14 amino acids. The germline CDR1 and CDR2 sequences are SGHTS and YDEGEE. A word on this clone: Its specificity is not known.

V and J are TRBV5-8 and TRBJ2-7; 10 nucleotides line up with TRBD1. The sequence was collected from an adult in good health. The specimen comprised peripheral blood, sampled on day 0 of MenACWY control vaccination. The CDR3 here is CASGRRTGGYEQYF. In DNA, the CDR3 is TGTGCCAGCGGGCGTAGGACAGGGGGCTACGAGCAGTACTTC.